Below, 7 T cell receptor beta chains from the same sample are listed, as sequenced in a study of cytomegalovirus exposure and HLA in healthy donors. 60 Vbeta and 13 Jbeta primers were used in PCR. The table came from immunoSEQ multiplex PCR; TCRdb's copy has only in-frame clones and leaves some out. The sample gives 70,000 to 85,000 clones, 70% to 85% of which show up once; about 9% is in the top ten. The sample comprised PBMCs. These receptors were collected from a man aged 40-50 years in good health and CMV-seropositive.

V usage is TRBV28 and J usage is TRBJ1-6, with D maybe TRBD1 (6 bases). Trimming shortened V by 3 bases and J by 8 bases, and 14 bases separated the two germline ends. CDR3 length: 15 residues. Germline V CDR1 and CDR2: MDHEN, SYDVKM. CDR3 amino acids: CASSLGGTRDSPLHF. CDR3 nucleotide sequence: TGTGCCAGCAGTTTGGGTGGGACACGCGATTCACCCCTCCACTTT.

The CDR3 here is CASSLDRGNTEAFF. The CDR3 coding sequence is TGTGCCAGCAGCTTGGACAGGGGGAACACTGAAGCTTTCTTT. This chain links TRBV5-8 with TRBJ1-1; 7 positions agree with TRBD1. This CDR3 contains 14 residues. The germline V gene has CDR1 SGHTS and CDR2 YDEGEE. V trimming: 0 bases; J trimming: 1 base; junction bases outside the gene matches: 0.

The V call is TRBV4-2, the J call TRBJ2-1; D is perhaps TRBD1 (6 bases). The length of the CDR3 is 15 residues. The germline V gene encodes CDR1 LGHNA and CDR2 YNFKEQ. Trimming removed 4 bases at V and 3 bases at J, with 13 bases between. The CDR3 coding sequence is TGTGCCAGCAGCCCTGGGACAAAGGGCTACAATGAGCAGTTCTTC. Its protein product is CASSPGTKGYNEQFF.

The CDR3 reads CASRLGTGESPLHF. CDR3 coding DNA: TGCGCCAGCCGTCTGGGGACAGGGGAATCACCCCTCCACTTT. This chain connects TRBV5-1 to TRBJ1-6, with 10 nucleotides matching TRBD1. V trimming: 7 bases; J trimming: 10 bases; junction bases outside the gene matches: 8. In germline, CDR1 is SGHRS, CDR2 YFSETQ. The CDR3 contains 14 residues.

The CDR3 region has the DNA TGTGCCAGCAGCTTATCCGGGACAGGGGGTCAAGAGACCCAGTACTTC. Its protein is CASSLSGTGGQETQYF. The chain links TRBV11-3 to TRBJ2-5; 11 bases match TRBD1. The junction had 4 bases not matched to a gene; V was cut back by 2 bases and J by 2 bases. The germline CDR1 and CDR2 sequences are SGHNT and YENEEA. This CDR3 has 16 residues.

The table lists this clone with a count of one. The CDR3 protein is CASSAPGTTTSYEQYF. In nucleotides, the CDR3 is TGCGCCAGCAGTGCCCCCGGGACTACTACTTCCTACGAGCAGTACTTC. The chain has TRBV4-1 and TRBJ2-7, with 7 bases fitting TRBD2. The germline gives CDR1 MGHRA, CDR2 YSYEKL. J gave up 1 base and V 6 bases, and 12 bases lay outside the gene matches. This CDR3 spans 16 amino acids.

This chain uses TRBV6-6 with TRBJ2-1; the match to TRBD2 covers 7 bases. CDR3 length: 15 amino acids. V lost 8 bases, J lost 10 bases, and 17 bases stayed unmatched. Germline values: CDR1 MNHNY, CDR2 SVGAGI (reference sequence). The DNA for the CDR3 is TGTGCCAGCGGTCCGGCGGGAGAATTTCAACGGGAGCAGTTCTTC. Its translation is CASGPAGEFQREQFF.